Shown below are 27 T cell receptor beta chains from a single sample sequenced in a study of OX40 agonist ivuxolimab in advanced cancers. Here immunoSEQ multiplex PCR was the method, and the copy in TCRdb shows in-frame clones only, minus some. The table records around 40,000 clones, around 85% of them present only once. The specimen was CD4+ or CD8+ T cells sorted from blood, collected in a trial of the OX40 agonist ivuxolimab. All receptors come from an adult with an advanced solid tumor such as melanoma, head and neck, liver or kidney cancer.

V and J are TRBV7-9 and TRBJ1-6; 10 bases line up with TRBD1. The V gene end was trimmed by 5 bases and the J gene end by 7 bases; junction bases not matched to a gene: 8. In germline, CDR1 is SEHNR, CDR2 FQNEAQ (reference sequence). The CDR3 is made up of 16 amino acids. DNA of the CDR3: TGTGCCAGCAGCCCGGGACAGGGGCTCCTAAATTCACCCCTCCACTTT. Amino acid sequence: CASSPGQGLLNSPLHF.

J is TRBJ2-7 and V is TRBV11-2; no reliable D call. The V gene's germline CDR1 is SGHAT and CDR2 FQNNGV. V lost 2 bases to trimming and J lost 3 bases, with 11 bases between them. This CDR3 contains 14 residues. The CDR3 loop reads CASSLSTANYEQYF. Written as DNA, the CDR3 is TGTGCCAGCAGCTTAAGTACAGCGAACTACGAGCAGTACTTC.

Regarding this clone: A much bigger clone sits one base away, suggesting this may be a read error. The chain carries TRBV6-5 and TRBJ1-1, with 7 bases aligning to TRBD1. CDR1 and CDR2 from the germline V gene are MNHEY and SVGAGI. CDR3 length: 13 amino acids. The CDR3 here is CTSSRDRVTEAFF. As DNA, the CDR3 is TGTACCAGCAGTCGAGACAGGGTTACTGAAGCTTTCTTT.

The chain couples TRBV5-6 to TRBJ2-1; TRBD2 agrees at 7 bases. The CDR3 has 15 amino acids. The V and J ends lost 2 bases and 2 bases, in that order; junction bases with no gene match: 4. CDR1 SGHDT and CDR2 YYEEEE come from the germline V gene. The CDR3 sequence: CASSFGGSAYNEQFF. The CDR3 DNA reads as TGTGCCAGCAGCTTTGGCGGGAGCGCCTACAATGAGCAGTTCTTC.

V and J are TRBV28 and TRBJ1-1; weak D call: TRBD1 (6 bases). CDR3 length: 13 amino acids. V lost 5 bases, J lost 5 bases, and 12 bases lay in between. Per germline, CDR1 MDHEN and CDR2 SYDVKM. Written as DNA, the CDR3 is TGTGCCAGCAGTCCTACAGGGAATACTGAAGCTTTCTTT. It translates to CASSPTGNTEAFF.

This sequence joins TRBV6-5 and TRBJ2-5, with a weak D call TRBD1 (5 bases). Deletions cut 2 bases from V and 7 bases from J, with 8 bases between. The CDR3 is made up of 12 amino acids. CDR1 is MNHEY, CDR2 SVGAGI, per germline. The CDR3 region has the DNA TGTGCCAGCAGTTACGGGCAGGGGACCCAGTACTTC. Translation: CASSYGQGTQYF.

This chain links TRBV10-2 with TRBJ2-7, with TRBD1 as a possible D gene (5 bases). Per germline, CDR1 WSHSY and CDR2 SAAADI. V was clipped by 10 bases and J by 3 bases, with 19 bases between them. The CDR3 has 14 amino acids. The CDR3: CATATGGSVYEQYF. CDR3 in DNA: TGCGCCACCGCCACAGGTGGATCCGTCTACGAGCAGTACTTC.

The chain recombines TRBV7-3 with TRBJ2-2; D remains unclear. Trimming removed 6 bases at V and 4 bases at J, with 6 bases between. The length of the CDR3 is 12 residues. Germline values: CDR1 SGHTA, CDR2 FQGTGA. In DNA, the CDR3 is TGTGCCAGCAGGATAGGCACCGGGGAGCTGTTTTTT. Its protein product is CASRIGTGELFF.

This rearrangement joins TRBV9 to TRBJ2-3; 7 positions match TRBD2. CDR1 is SGDLS, CDR2 YYNGEE, per germline. This CDR3 is 14 amino acids long. V gave up 0 bases and J gave up 4 bases; unmatched junction bases: 2. CDR3 bases: TGTGCCAGCAGCGTAGTACTAGCGTCAGATACGCAGTATTTT. Residues: CASSVVLASDTQYF.

This clone was detected a few times. The chain's CDR3 is CASSTNEVQPQHF. CDR3 nucleotides: TGTGCCAGCAGTACTAATGAAGTTCAGCCCCAGCATTTT. The chain recombines TRBV6-5 with TRBJ1-5; D remains unclear. Trimming took 5 bases from V and 6 from J, leaving 11 bases between them. Germline CDR1 and CDR2: MNHEY and SVGAGI. This CDR3 spans 13 amino acids.

Details on this clone: The junction departs from the called germline gene at one end, perhaps through a read error. The DNA for the CDR3 is TGTGCCAGCAATTACGGCGGCGGGTGGGGAGAGACCCAGTACTTC. As protein: CASNYGGGWGETQYF. The V and J genes are TRBV6-6 and TRBJ2-5; a weak D match, TRBD2 (5 bases). Per germline, CDR1 MNHNY and CDR2 SVGAGI (reference sequence). The CDR3 sequence is 15 residues long.

The chain couples TRBV14 to TRBJ2-5; D not certain. The DNA end is more similar to TRBJ2-7, so the J call may be wrong. The CDR3 is 11 amino acids. The V gene's germline CDR1 is SGHDN and CDR2 FVKESK. This CDR3 is CASSLNYEQYF. DNA for the CDR3: TGTGCCAGCAGCCTCAACTACGAGCAGTACTTC.

The rearrangement joins TRBV18 to TRBJ2-5; 8 positions agree with TRBD2. The CDR3 is made up of 16 amino acids. V gave up 0 bases and J gave up 5 bases; unmatched junction bases: 8. CDR1 is KGHSH, CDR2 LQKENI, per germline. The CDR3, as DNA: TGTGCCAGCTCACCACCCTCAATAGCGGGAACGGAGACCCAGTACTTC. It is translated as CASSPPSIAGTETQYF.

A few counts support this clone. The V gene is TRBV30, the J gene TRBJ1-2, with TRBD1 as a possible D gene (6 bases). Trimming removed 4 bases at V and 7 bases at J, with 16 bases between. The CDR3 is 13 amino acids. CDR1 and CDR2 (germline): GTSNPN, SVGIG (reference sequence). In nucleotides, the CDR3 is TGTGCCTGGAATCAACAGGGTCGTGGTGGCTACACCTTC. Protein product: CAWNQQGRGGYTF. Full variable domain (remainder filled in from reference TRBV30 and TRBJ1-2): SQTIHQWPATLVQPVGSPLSLECTVEGTSNPNLYWYRQAAGRGLQLLFYSVGIGQISSEVPQNLSASRPQDRQFILSSKKLLLSDSGFYLCAWNQQGRGGYTFGSGTRLTVV.

This chain joins TRBV28 and TRBJ2-7; no clear D gene. V lost 4 bases, J lost 2 bases, and 15 bases lay in between. This CDR3 spans 15 amino acids. In germline, CDR1 is MDHEN, CDR2 SYDVKM. CDR3 region: CASSYGRPGPYEQYF. CDR3 DNA sequence: TGTGCCAGCAGTTATGGCCGACCGGGCCCCTACGAGCAGTACTTC.

The chain employs TRBV5-6 and TRBJ2-5; 7 nucleotides align to TRBD2. From germline, CDR1 is SGHDT and CDR2 YYEEEE. The V gene end was trimmed by 2 bases and the J gene end by 6 bases; junction bases not matched to a gene: 1. The CDR3 extends over 12 amino acids. The CDR3 DNA follows: TGTGCCAGCAGCTTAAGCGGGAAGACCCAGTACTTC. Translation gives CASSLSGKTQYF.

The chain employs TRBV11-3 and TRBJ2-1, with D possibly TRBD2 on 6 matching bases. This CDR3 is 14 amino acids long. V was shortened by 1 base and J by 9 bases, with 13 bases between the two germline ends. The germline gives CDR1 SGHNT, CDR2 YENEEA. The CDR3 loop reads CASSLGGTASEQFF. In DNA, the CDR3 is TGTGCCAGCAGCTTAGGAGGGACTGCTAGTGAGCAGTTCTTC.

The chain combines TRBV10-1 with TRBJ1-1, with D unclear. The CDR3 is made up of 12 amino acids. Trimming removed 5 bases at V and 1 base at J, with 5 bases between. The germline V gene encodes CDR1 WNHNN and CDR2 SYGVQD (reference sequence). The CDR3 DNA reads TGCGCCAGCAGTAGAGGGAACACTGAAGCTTTCTTT. Amino acids: CASSRGNTEAFF.

The chain employs TRBV6-6 and TRBJ2-7; TRBD1 aligns across 10 bases. The junction had 1 base not matched to a gene; V was cut back by 8 bases and J by 3 bases. Germline CDR1 MNHNY, CDR2 SVGAGI (reference sequence). The CDR3 totals 12 residues. CDR3 amino acids: CASGTGDYEQYF. The CDR3, as DNA: TGTGCCAGCGGGACAGGGGACTACGAGCAGTACTTC.

The chain employs TRBV6-5 and TRBJ2-1; 11 bases line up with TRBD2. After removal of 4 bases from V and 7 bases from J, the junction contained 9 bases not matched to a gene. The germline CDR1 and CDR2 sequences are MNHEY and SVGAGI. The CDR3 is 16 residues long. Here the CDR3 DNA reads TGTGCCAGCAGTTCTTTAGCGGGAGGGCCTGGAAATGAGCAGTTCTTC. This sequence encodes CASSSLAGGPGNEQFF.

The DNA for the CDR3 is TGTGCCAGCAGTTACTCCCCCCTTGCCTACGAGCAGTACTTC. Protein sequence: CASSYSPLAYEQYF. The rearrangement links TRBV6-5 to TRBJ2-7; D gene ambiguous. Germline V CDR1 and CDR2: MNHEY, SVGAGI. This CDR3 is built from 14 residues. V was trimmed by 0 bases and J by 2 bases, leaving 8 bases between them.

J is TRBJ2-3 and V is TRBV19; D is perhaps TRBD2 (5 bases). There are 18 residues in the CDR3. Germline CDR1 LNHDA, CDR2 SQIVND (reference sequence). V dropped 3 bases and J dropped 3 bases, with 22 bases sitting between them. The CDR3 reads CASSMVFNHGSVTDTQYF. CDR3 nucleotide sequence: TGTGCCAGTAGTATGGTCTTCAACCATGGGAGTGTGACAGATACGCAGTATTTT.

A remark on this clone: The junction does not match germline at one end; this may be a read error. This rearrangement joins TRBV11-3 to TRBJ1-1; D gene ambiguous. Germline-derived CDR1 and CDR2 are SGHNT and YENEEA. There are 14 residues in the CDR3. CDR3 region: CASSLDQPNTEAFF. For the CDR3, the DNA is TGTGCCAGCAGTTTAGATCAGCCGAACACTGAAGCTTTCTTT.

J is TRBJ2-1 and V is TRBV2, with 14 bases lining up with TRBD2. CDR3 length: 14 residues. V gave up 6 bases and J gave up 7 bases; unmatched junction bases: 2. CDR1 is SNHLY and CDR2 is FYNNEI in the germline V gene. The CDR3 region has the DNA TGTGCCAGCAGGGGGACTAGCGGGAGTAATGAGCAGTTCTTC. This sequence encodes CASRGTSGSNEQFF. The complete variable domain, with remaining parts taken from reference TRBV2 and TRBJ2-1, reads EPEVTQTPSHQVTQMGQEVILRCVPISNHLYFYWYRQILGQKVEFLVSFYNNEISEKSEIFDDQFSVERPDGSNFTLKIRSTKLEDSAMYFCASRGTSGSNEQFFGPGTRLTVL.

The chain has TRBV11-2 and TRBJ2-6; 7 bases match TRBD1. This CDR3 is built from 17 residues. Germline V lookup: CDR1 SGHAT, CDR2 FQNNGV. J was trimmed by 4 bases and V by 5 bases; bases with no gene match: 11. In DNA, the CDR3 is TGTGCCAGCAGCCCCCGACAGGGTGGGGCGGGGGCCAACGTCCTGACTTTC. This encodes CASSPRQGGAGANVLTF.

V is TRBV9 and J is TRBJ2-7, with D maybe TRBD1 (6 bases). This CDR3 region has 14 residues. CDR1 is SGDLS, CDR2 YYNGEE, per germline. The V gene lost 3 bases and the J gene lost 6 bases, with 16 bases spanning the gap. The chain's CDR3 is CASSAGDVGSEQYF. For the CDR3, the DNA is TGTGCCAGCAGCGCAGGGGACGTGGGGAGCGAGCAGTACTTC.

In this sample, this clone turned up a few times. The chain has TRBV18 and TRBJ2-2; D is undetermined. The CDR3 consists of 14 residues. Germline V lookup: CDR1 KGHSH, CDR2 LQKENI. V was pared by 4 bases and J by 2 bases, with 8 bases between. CDR3 amino acids: CASSRQENTGELFF. CDR3 sequence (DNA): TGTGCCAGCTCACGCCAGGAAAACACCGGGGAGCTGTTTTTT.